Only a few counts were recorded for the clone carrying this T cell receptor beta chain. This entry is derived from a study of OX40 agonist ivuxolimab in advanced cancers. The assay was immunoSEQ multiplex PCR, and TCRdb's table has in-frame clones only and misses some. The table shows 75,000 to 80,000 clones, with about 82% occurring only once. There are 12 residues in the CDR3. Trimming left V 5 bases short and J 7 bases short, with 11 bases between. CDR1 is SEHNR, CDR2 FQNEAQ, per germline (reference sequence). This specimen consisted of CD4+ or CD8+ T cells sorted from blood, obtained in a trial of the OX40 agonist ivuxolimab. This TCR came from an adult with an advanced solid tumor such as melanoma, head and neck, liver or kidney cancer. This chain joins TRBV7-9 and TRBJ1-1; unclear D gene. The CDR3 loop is CASSPRRIEAFF. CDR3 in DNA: TGTGCCAGCAGCCCCCGCCGGATTGAAGCTTTCTTT. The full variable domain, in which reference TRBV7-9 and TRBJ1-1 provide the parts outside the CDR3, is DTGVSQNPRHKITKRGQNVTFRCDPISEHNRLYWYRQTLGQGPEFLTYFQNEAQLEKSRLLSDRFSAERPKGSFSTLEIQRTEQGDSAMYLCASSPRRIEAFFGQGTRLTVV.